A single TCR beta chain is shown here with its context. The antigen remains unidentified. The data originate from a study of shared clonotypes between healthy human individuals. The CDR3 is made up of 14 amino acids. The V gene's germline CDR1 is ENHRY and CDR2 SYGVKD. V gave up 3 bases and J gave up 4 bases; unmatched junction bases: 4. Notes on the study in general: Depth of sequencing was expected to influence donor clonotype sharing.

Only in-frame clones appear in the TCRdb table, and some are missing; sequencing was by immunoSEQ multiplex PCR. The table includes some 630,000 clones, about 95% detected once. CD45RO-negative cells were positively selected for CCR7, leaving out terminally differentiated effector memory CD45RA+ cells. The receptor was derived from a woman in her twenties or thirties in good health. The sample taken for sequencing was naive CD8+ T cells sorted from blood. J is TRBJ1-2 and V is TRBV10-3, with 8 nucleotides matching TRBD1. CDR3 coding DNA: TGTGCCATCAGTGAAGCGGACAGGGTCTATGGCTACACCTTC. This encodes CAISEADRVYGYTF.